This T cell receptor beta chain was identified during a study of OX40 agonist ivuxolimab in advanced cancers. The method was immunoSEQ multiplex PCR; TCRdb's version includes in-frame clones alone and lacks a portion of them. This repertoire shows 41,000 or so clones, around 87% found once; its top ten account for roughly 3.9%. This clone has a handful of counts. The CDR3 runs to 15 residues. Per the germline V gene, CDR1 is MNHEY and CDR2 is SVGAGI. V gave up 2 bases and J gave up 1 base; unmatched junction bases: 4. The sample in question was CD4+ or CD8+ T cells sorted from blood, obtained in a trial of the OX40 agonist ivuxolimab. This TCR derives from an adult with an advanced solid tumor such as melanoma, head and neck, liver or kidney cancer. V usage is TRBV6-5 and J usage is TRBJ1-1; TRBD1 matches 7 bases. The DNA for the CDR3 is TGTGCCAGCAGTTACCAAGGGGGCTGGAACACTGAAGCTTTCTTT. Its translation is CASSYQGGWNTEAFF.